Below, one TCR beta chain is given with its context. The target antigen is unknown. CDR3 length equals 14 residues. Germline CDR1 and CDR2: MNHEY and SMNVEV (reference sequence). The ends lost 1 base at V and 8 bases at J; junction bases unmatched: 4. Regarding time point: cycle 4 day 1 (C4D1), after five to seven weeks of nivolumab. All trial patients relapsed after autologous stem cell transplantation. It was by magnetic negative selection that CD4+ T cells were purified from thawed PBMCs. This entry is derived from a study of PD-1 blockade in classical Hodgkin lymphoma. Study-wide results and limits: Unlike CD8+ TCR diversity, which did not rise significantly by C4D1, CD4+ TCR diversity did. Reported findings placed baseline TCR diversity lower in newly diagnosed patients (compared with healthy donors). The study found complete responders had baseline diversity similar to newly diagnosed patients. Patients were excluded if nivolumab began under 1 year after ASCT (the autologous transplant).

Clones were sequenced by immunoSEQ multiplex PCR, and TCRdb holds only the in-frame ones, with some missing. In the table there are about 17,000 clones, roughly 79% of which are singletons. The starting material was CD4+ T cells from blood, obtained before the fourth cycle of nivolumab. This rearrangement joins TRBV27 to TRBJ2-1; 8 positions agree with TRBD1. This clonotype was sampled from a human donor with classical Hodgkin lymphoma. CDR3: CASSLLTGDHEQFF. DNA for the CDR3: TGTGCCAGCAGTTTATTGACAGGGGACCATGAGCAGTTCTTC.